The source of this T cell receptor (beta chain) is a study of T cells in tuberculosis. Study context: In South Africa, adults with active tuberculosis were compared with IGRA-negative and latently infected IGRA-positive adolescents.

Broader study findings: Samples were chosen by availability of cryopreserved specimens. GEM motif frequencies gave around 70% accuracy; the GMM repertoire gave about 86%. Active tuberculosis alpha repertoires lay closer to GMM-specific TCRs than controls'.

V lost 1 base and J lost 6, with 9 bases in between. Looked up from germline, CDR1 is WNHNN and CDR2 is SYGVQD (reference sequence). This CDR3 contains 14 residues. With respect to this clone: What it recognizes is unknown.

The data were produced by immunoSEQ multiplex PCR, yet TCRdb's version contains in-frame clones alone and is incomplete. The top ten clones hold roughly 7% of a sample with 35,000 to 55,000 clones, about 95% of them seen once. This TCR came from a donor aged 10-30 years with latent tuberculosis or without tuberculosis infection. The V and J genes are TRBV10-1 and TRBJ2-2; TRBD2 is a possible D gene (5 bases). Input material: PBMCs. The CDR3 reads CASSEWGDPGELFF. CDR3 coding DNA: TGCGCCAGCAGTGAGTGGGGAGATCCCGGGGAGCTGTTTTTT.